This T cell receptor (beta chain) emerged from a study of CD8+ T cells in alopecia areata. Looking at the study overall: Tofacitinib ran 6 to 18 months, followed by 6 months off drug. Study-wide findings and caveats: Compared with normal scalp, lesional scalp had higher clonality and more expanded CD8+ clones.

Peripheral blood samples and lesional scalp punch biopsies were obtained from alopecia areata patients. Sorting of CD4+ and CD8+ T cells was performed on PBMCs. This clone was counted between two and nine times. Its specificity is not known. Investigators isolated RNA and reverse transcribed it into cDNA to act as the sequencing template. The assay was immunoSEQ multiplex PCR, and TCRdb's table has in-frame clones only and misses some. The sample yields about 180,000 clones, 63% seen once. Trimming removed 7 bases from V and 3 bases from J; junction bases left unmatched: 4. The germline V gene encodes CDR1 SQVTM and CDR2 ANQGSEA. The CDR3 is 14 amino acids.

The source was CD4+ T cells sorted from blood, collected at week 0. The receptor's source is a human donor with alopecia areata. The gene calls are TRBV29-1 and TRBJ2-2; TRBD2 agrees at 11 bases. The CDR3 sequence is CSAETSGDTGELFF. As DNA, the CDR3 is TGCAGCGCCGAGACTAGCGGGGACACCGGGGAGCTGTTTTTT.